This is a list of T cell receptor beta chains from one sample in a study of blood T cells in healthy people across ages. MiXCR, applied by TCRdb to the 5' RACE reads, yields one record per CDR3 protein. The sample records under 2 million distinct CDR3 sequences, 30% to 35% being singletons. The sample comprised blood. These receptors all stem from a woman aged 25 to 39 in good health. The CDR3 runs from the conserved cysteine through the conserved F or W. A D gene is named only where the DNA matches it firmly. The size of a clone is reported for some rows only, either as once, few or many, or as a class for expanded clones.

TRBJ1-6,NA,TRBV19,few,TGTGCCAGTAGACTCGCGGGGGAACAGAATAATTCACCCCTCCACTTT,CASRLAGEQNNSPLHF
TRBJ1-6,NA,TRBV27,NA,TGTGCCAGCAGTTTATTGGCCGGGGATTCACCCCTCCACTTT,CASSLLAGDSPLHF
TRBJ2-1,NA,TRBV10-2,NA,TGCGCCAGCAGTGAGTCCCCCGGGGCATACAATGAGCAGTTCTTC,CASSESPGAYNEQFF
TRBJ1-2,TRBD1,TRBV7-2,NA,TGTGCCAGCAGCAGAACCCACTTACAGGGGGACTATGGCTACACCTTC,CASSRTHLQGDYGYTF
TRBJ2-2,TRBD1,TRBV29-1,few,TGCAGCGTTGAAACAGGGGGGCCCGGGGAGCTGTTTTTT,CSVETGGPGELFF
TRBJ1-2,NA,TRBV10-3,NA,TGTGCCATCAGTGAGTCGTATGGCAGGGAGGAAAACTATGGCTACACCTTC,CAISESYGREENYGYTF
TRBJ2-7,TRBD2,TRBV3-1,NA,TGTGCCACCTGGTTCGGGGGGAAATTCTACGAGCAGTACTTC,CATWFGGKFYEQYF
TRBJ2-1,NA,TRBV7-8,NA,TGTGCCAGCAGCGTCTTACGAGGGACGCAGTTCTTC,CASSVLRGTQFF
TRBJ2-1,TRBD2,TRBV20-1,NA,TGCAGTGCTCCTAGCGGGGAGAGGTGGGATGAGCAGTTCTTC,CSAPSGERWDEQFF
TRBJ1-5,NA,TRBV20-1,NA,TGCAGTGCTAGAGATATTAGGTTCGGAGGCGATCAGCCCCAGCATTTT,CSARDIRFGGDQPQHF
TRBJ2-5,NA,TRBV7-6,NA,TGTGCCAGCAGCTTAGTATATAGGGCCGGGACCCAGTACTTC,CASSLVYRAGTQYF
TRBJ2-1,TRBD2,TRBV10-3,NA,TGTGCCATCAGCGAGGGACTAGCGGGGGCCCTCAGCTCCTACAATGAGCAGTTCTTC,CAISEGLAGALSSYNEQFF
TRBJ2-7,NA,TRBV4-1,many,TGCGCCAGCAGCCAAGCGGGGGAGCAGTACTTC,CASSQAGEQYF
TRBJ1-2,NA,TRBV10-3,NA,TGTGCCATCAGTGAAAGTGTTGCAGGGTACTATGGCTACACCTTC,CAISESVAGYYGYTF
TRBJ2-3,NA,TRBV20-1,many,TGCAGTGCTAGCCTCGGGACGGCTAAAACAGATACGCAGTATTTT,CSASLGTAKTDTQYF
TRBJ2-5,NA,TRBV2,few,TGTGCCAGCACTGCCGGGGGAGCGGGGTACTTC,CASTAGGAGYF
TRBJ2-3,NA,TRBV28,NA,TGTGCCAGCAGTTTCCGACTAGTAGATACGCAGTATTTT,CASSFRLVDTQYF
TRBJ1-5,NA,TRBV7-8,NA,TGTGCCAGCAGCCCCGGGGGGGTTTTAGATCAGCCCCAGCATTTT,CASSPGGVLDQPQHF
TRBJ2-7,NA,TRBV28,once,TGTGCCAGCGGTCGGCGGGGGCGCGTGCAGTACTTC,CASGRRGRVQYF
TRBJ2-5,NA,TRBV12-3/TRBV12-4,few,TGTGCCAGCATTCGGAGCCCTTCGGAGGAGACCCAGTACTTC,CASIRSPSEETQYF
TRBJ1-1,NA,TRBV7-2,NA,TGTGCCAGCAGCTTAGTCCCCGCTTGGGACACTGAAGCTTTCTTT,CASSLVPAWDTEAFF
TRBJ2-5,NA,TRBV5-6,few,TGTGCCAGCAGCTTGGTAGGACTTAGGAAGAACGAAGAGACCCAGTACTTC,CASSLVGLRKNEETQYF
TRBJ2-1,TRBD2,TRBV7-2,many,TGTGCCAGCAGCTTAGTAGGGACTACCTACAATGAGCAGTTCTTC,CASSLVGTTYNEQFF
TRBJ2-1,TRBD2,TRBV11-2,NA,TGTGCCAGCAGTAAGGGGACTAGCGGGCTCTACAATGAGCAGTTCTTC,CASSKGTSGLYNEQFF
TRBJ1-2,NA,TRBV7-9,NA,TGTGCCAGCATCCGGGAGGGGAAGGTTCTCTATGGCTACACCTTC,CASIREGKVLYGYTF
TRBJ2-5,NA,TRBV12-5,NA,TGTGCTAGTGGTTTGGCGGGGATCCAAGAGACCCAGTACTTC,CASGLAGIQETQYF
TRBJ2-3,TRBD2,TRBV6-5,NA,TGTGCCAGCCGAACGCGGGAGAGGGTAACAGATACGCAGTATTTT,CASRTRERVTDTQYF
TRBJ2-3,NA,TRBV7-9,NA,TGTGCCAGCAGCTCGGACATGGTAGATACGCAGTATTTT,CASSSDMVDTQYF
TRBJ2-5,TRBD1,TRBV6-5,NA,TGTGCCAGCAGTAGGCCGTCCGGGACAGCGAACAATGAGCAGTACTTC,CASSRPSGTANNEQYF
TRBJ2-3,NA,TRBV5-1,NA,TGCGCCAGCAGCTACACAGGTACGCAGTATTTT,CASSYTGTQYF
TRBJ2-7,TRBD1,TRBV27,many,TGTGCCAGCAGACCCGGACAGGGCGTTGGGGAGCAGTACTTC,CASRPGQGVGEQYF
TRBJ2-5,TRBD2,TRBV7-2,many,TGTGCCAGCAGCTTTAGGAGCGGGGGACAAGAGACCCAGTACTTC,CASSFRSGGQETQYF
TRBJ1-2,NA,TRBV2,NA,TGTGCCAGCAGTGAGCAGGGAGAGGATGGTTACACCTTC,CASSEQGEDGYTF
TRBJ2-7,TRBD2,TRBV12-3/TRBV12-4,NA,TGTGCCAGCAGTAGGACTAGCGGGGGGTCGAACGAGCAGTACTTC,CASSRTSGGSNEQYF
TRBJ2-5,TRBD1,TRBV3-1,NA,TGTGCCAGCAGCCAAGAGGGAGGACAGGGAGGCGAGACCCAGTACTTC,CASSQEGGQGGETQYF
TRBJ2-1,NA,TRBV27,NA,TGTGCCAGCAGTTTATACGGGGACAGCGGGAGTGAGCAGTTCTTC,CASSLYGDSGSEQFF
TRBJ2-5,TRBD2,TRBV7-2,once,TGTGCCAGCAGCTTATGGGGGAGCGGGGGGGCCCAAGAGACCCAGTACTTC,CASSLWGSGGAQETQYF
TRBJ2-1,TRBD1,TRBV18,NA,TGTGCCAGCTCACCGGGACAGGGGGGCTTGAATGAGCAGTTCTTC,CASSPGQGGLNEQFF
TRBJ2-7,NA,TRBV11-2,few,TGTGCCAGCAGCGGGGTCCTCGAGCAGTACTTC,CASSGVLEQYF
TRBJ2-7,TRBD1,TRBV11-2,NA,TGTGCCAGCAGCTTAACGGACAGGGGGACCTACGAGCAGTACTTC,CASSLTDRGTYEQYF
TRBJ2-7,NA,TRBV20-1,few,TGCAGTGCTAGAGATCCGAGAGCCTCCTACGAGCAGTACTTC,CSARDPRASYEQYF